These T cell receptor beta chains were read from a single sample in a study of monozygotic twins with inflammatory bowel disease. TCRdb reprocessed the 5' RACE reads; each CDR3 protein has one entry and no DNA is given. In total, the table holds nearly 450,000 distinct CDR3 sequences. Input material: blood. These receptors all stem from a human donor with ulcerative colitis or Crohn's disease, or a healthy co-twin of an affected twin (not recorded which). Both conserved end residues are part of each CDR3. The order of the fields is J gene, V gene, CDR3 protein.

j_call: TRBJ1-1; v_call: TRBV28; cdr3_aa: CASSPRSHGDEAFF
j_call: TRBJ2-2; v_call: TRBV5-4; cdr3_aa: CASSFSIVSGELFF
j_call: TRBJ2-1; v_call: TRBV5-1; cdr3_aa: CASSSKGAAGVNEQFF
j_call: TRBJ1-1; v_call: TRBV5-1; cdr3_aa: CASHRAPETEAFF
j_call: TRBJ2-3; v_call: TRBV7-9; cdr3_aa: CASSFDRVQYF
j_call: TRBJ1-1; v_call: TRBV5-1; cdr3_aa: CASSAIRETEAFF
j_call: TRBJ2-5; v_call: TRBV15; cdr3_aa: CATSRVVGDGYQETQYF
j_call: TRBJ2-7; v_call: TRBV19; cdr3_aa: CASSNPGGAKPYEQYF
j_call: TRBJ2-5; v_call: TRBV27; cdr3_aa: CASSQEAGEQETQYF
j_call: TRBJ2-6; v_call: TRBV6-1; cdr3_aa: CASCRKPGANVLTF
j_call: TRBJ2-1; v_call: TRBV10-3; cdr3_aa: CAIRGTGQGGINEQFF
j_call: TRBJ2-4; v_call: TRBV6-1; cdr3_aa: CASSPGLLAKNIQYF
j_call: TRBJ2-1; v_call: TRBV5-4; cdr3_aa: CASSQRLNNEQFF
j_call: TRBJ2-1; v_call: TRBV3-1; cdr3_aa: CASSVGLAYNEQFF
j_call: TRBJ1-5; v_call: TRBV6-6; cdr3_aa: CASRVSRPQPQHF
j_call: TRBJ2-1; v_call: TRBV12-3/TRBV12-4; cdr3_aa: CASSSLTRNEQFF
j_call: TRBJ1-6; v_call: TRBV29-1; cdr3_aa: CSVRMRGDRDNSPLHF
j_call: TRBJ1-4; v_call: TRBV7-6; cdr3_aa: CASSLSGGEKLFF
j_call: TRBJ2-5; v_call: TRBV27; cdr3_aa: CASSPRRRPGTSSGETQYF
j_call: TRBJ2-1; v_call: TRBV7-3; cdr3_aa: CASSTPTGSQFF
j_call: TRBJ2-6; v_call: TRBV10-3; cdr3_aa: CAISEAGGSGANVLTF
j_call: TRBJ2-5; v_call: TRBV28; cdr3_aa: CASDSGRRETQYF
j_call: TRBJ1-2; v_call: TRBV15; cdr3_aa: CATSRAFTGVRGGYTF
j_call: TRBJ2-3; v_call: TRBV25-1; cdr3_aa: CASTEVRGQADTQYF
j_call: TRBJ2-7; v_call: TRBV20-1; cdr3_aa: CSASPRWGLYEQYF
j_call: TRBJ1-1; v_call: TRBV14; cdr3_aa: CASSQRGWNTEAFF
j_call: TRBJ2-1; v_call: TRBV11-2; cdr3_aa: CASTGQLLEQFF
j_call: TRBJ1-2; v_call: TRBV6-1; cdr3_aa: CASRATGIYGYTF
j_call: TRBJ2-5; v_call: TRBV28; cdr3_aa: CASSPRTRGQETQYF
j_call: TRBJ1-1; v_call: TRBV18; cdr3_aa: CASSPRQNTEAFF
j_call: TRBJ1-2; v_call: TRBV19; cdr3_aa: CASSISTHIGGYTF
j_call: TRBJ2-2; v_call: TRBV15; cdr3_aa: CATEPGGKNTGELFF
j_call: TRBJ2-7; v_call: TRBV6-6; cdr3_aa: CASQGSPYEQYF
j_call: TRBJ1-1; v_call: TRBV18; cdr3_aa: CASSPPDSVKVAEAFF
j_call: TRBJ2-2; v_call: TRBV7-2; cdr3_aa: CASRSGTSGTGELFF
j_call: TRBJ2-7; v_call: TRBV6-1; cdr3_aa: CASGLLQGTYEQYF
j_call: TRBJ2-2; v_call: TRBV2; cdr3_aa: CASSEAGRKTGELFF
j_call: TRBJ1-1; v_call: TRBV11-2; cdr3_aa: CASRVEGGGTEAFF
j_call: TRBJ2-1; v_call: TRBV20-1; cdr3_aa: CSARAGGGPSSYNEQFF
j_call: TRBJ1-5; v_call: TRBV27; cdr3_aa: CASSTQGASNQPQHF
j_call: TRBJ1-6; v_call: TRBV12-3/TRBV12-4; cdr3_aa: CASSLRSAFNSPLHF
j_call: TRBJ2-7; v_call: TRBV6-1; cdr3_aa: CASSPRGTSSYEQYF
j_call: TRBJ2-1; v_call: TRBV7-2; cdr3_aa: CASRPLSYNEQFF
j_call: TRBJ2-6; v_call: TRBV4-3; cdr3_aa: CASSQGRTSGANVLTF
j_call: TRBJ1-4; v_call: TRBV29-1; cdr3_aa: CGRDYGEKLFF
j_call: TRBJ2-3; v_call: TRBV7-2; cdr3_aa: CASSLDRGTDTQYF
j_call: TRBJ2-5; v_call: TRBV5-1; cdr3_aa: CASSIQGGQETQYF
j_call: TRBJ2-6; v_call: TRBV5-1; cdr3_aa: CASSLAVRGANVLTF
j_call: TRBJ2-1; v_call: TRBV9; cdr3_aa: CASSVGSGVIYNEQFF
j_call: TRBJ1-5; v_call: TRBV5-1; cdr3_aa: CASSPGGDSNQPQHF
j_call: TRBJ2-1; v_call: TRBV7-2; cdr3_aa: CASTLGVAGTLDVQFF
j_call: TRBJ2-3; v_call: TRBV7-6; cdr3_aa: CASSGRATSGTDTQYF
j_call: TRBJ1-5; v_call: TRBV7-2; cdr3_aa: CASSYNRDQPQHF
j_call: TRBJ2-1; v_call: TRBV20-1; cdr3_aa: CSASPLAGVRNEQFF